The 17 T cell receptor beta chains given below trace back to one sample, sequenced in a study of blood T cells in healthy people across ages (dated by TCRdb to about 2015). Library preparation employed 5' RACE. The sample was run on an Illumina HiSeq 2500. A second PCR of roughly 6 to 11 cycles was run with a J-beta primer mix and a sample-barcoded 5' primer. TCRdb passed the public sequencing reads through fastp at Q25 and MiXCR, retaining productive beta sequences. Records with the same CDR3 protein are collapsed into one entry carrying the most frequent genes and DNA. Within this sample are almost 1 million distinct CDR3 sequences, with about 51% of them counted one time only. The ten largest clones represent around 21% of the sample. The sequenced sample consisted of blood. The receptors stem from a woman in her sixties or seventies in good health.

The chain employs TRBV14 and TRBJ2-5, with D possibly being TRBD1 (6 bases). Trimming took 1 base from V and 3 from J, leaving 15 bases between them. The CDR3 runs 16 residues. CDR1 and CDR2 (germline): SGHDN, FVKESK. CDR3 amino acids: CASSQGTVSREETQYF. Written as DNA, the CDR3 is TGTGCCAGCAGCCAAGGGACAGTTTCCCGGGAAGAGACCCAGTACTTC.

This CDR3 is CASSYPIGARGASGANVLTF. DNA of the CDR3: TGTGCCAGCAGTTACCCCATCGGGGCAAGGGGGGCCTCTGGGGCCAACGTCCTGACTTTC. The J gene is TRBJ2-6, the V gene TRBV6-2 or TRBV6-3; the D call may be TRBD1 or TRBD2 (6 bases each). The germline CDR1 and CDR2 sequences are MNHEY and SVGEGT. There are 20 residues in the CDR3. Trimming stripped 2 bases from V and 0 bases from J, with 20 bases between.

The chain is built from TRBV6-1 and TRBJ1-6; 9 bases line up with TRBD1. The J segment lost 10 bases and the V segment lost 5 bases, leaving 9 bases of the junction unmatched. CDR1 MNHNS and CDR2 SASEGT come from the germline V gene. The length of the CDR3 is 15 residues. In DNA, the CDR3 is TGTGCCAGCAGTACGAGGACAGGGGCTGTATCACCCCTCCACTTT. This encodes CASSTRTGAVSPLHF.

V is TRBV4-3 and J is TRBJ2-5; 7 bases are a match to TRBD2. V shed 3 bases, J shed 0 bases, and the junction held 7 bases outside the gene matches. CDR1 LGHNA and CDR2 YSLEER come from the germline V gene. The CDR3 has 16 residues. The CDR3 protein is CASSHLLAPDQETQYF. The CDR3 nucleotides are TGCGCCAGCAGCCACCTACTAGCGCCGGACCAAGAGACCCAGTACTTC.

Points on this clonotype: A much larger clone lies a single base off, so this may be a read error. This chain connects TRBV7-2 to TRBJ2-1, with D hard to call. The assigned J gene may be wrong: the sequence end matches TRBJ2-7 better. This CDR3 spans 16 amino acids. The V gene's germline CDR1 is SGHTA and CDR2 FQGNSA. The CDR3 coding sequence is TGTGCCAGCAGTCGTCAAGGAGCGTCAACCTACAATGAGCAGTACTTC. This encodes CASSRQGASTYNEQYF.

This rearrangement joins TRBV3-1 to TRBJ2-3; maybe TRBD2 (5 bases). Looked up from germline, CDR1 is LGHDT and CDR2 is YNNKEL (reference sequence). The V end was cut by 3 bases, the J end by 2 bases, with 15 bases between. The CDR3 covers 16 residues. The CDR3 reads CASSQVGGSFTDTQYF. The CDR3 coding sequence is TGTGCCAGCAGCCAGGTTGGCGGGTCGTTCACAGATACGCAGTATTTT.

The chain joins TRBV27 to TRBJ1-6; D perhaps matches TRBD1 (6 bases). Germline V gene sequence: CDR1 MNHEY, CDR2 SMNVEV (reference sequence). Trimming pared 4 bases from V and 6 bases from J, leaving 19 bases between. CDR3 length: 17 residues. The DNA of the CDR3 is TGTGCCAGCAGTTATTCTCATGCCGGACAGTTTAATTCACCCCTCCACTTT. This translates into CASSYSHAGQFNSPLHF.

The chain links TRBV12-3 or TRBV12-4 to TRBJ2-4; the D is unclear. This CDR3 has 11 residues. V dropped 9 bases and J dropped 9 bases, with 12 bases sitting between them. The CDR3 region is CASRYGPIQYF. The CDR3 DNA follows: TGTGCCAGTCGTTACGGTCCCATTCAGTACTTC.

CDR3 region: CASSPLAFLRLDNEQFF. DNA of the CDR3: TGTGCCAGCAGCCCCCTGGCGTTTCTACGCCTCGACAATGAGCAGTTCTTC. The J gene is TRBJ2-1, the V gene TRBV7-9; no firm D call. Trimming left V 5 bases short and J 5 bases short, with 22 bases between. CDR3 length: 17 amino acids. CDR1 is SEHNR, CDR2 FQNEAQ, per germline (reference sequence).

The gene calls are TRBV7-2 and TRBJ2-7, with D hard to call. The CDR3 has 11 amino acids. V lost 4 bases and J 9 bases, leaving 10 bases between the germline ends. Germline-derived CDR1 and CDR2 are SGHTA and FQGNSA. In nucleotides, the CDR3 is TGTGCCAGCAGCTCGAGCCTCGGGCAGTACTTC. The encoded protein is CASSSSLGQYF.

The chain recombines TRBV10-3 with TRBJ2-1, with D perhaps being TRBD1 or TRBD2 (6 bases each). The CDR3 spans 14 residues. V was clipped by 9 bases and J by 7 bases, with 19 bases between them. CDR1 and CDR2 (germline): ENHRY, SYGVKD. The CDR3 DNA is TGTGCCATAAAGTCCGTCGGGGGCTTTAATGAGCAGTTCTTC. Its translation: CAIKSVGGFNEQFF.

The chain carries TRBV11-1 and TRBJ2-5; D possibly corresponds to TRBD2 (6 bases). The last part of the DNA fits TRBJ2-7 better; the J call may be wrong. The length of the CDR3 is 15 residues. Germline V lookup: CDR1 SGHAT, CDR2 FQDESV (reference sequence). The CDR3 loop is CASSLGGGVRNEQYF. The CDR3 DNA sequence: TGTGCCAGCAGCTTAGGGGGAGGAGTTCGGAACGAGCAGTACTTC.

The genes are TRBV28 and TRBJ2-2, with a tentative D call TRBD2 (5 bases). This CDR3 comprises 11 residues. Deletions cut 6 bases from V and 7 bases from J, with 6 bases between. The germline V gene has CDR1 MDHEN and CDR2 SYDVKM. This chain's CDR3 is CASSGNGELFF. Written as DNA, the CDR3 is TGTGCCAGCAGCGGGAACGGGGAGCTGTTTTTT. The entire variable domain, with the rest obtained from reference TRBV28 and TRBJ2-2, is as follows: DVKVTQSSRYLVKRTGEKVFLECVQDMDHENMFWYRQDPGLGLRLIYFSYDVKMKEKGDIPEGYSVSREKKERFSLILESASTNQTSMYLCASSGNGELFFGEGSRLTVL.

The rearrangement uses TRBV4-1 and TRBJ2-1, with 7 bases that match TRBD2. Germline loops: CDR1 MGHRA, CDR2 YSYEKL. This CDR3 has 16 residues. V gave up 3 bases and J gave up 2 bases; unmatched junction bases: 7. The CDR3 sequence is CASSQGGTGPYNEQFF. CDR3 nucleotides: TGCGCCAGCAGCCAGGGGGGGACGGGACCCTACAATGAGCAGTTCTTC.

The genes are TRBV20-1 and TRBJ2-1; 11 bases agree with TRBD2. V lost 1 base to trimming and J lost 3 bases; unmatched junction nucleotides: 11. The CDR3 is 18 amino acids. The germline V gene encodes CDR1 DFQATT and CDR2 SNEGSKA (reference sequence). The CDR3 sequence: CSARVQPGLAVNYNEQFF. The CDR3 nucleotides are TGCAGTGCTAGAGTACAGCCGGGACTAGCGGTCAACTACAATGAGCAGTTCTTC.

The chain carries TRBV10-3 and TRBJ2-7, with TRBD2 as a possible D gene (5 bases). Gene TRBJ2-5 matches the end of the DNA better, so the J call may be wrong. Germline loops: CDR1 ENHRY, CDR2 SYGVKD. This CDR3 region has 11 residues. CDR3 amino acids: CAISDAGTQYF. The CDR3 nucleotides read TGTGCCATCAGCGATGCGGGGACCCAGTACTTC.

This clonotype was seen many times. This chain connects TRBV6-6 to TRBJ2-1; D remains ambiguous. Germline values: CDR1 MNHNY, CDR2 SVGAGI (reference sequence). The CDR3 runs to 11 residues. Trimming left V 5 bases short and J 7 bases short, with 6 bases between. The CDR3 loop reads CASSTDNEQFF. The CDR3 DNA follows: TGTGCCAGCAGTACTGATAATGAGCAGTTCTTC.